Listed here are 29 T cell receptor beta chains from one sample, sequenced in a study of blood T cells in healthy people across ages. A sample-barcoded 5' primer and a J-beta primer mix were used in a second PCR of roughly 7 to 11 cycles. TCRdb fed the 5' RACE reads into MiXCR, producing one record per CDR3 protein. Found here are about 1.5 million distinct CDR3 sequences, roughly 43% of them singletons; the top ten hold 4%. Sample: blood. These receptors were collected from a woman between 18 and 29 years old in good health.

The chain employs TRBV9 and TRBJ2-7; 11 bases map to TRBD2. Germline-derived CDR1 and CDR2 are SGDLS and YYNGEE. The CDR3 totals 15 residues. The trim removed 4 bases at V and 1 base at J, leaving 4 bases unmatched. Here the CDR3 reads CASSPGLAESYEQYF. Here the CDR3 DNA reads TGTGCCAGCAGCCCGGGACTAGCGGAATCCTACGAGCAGTACTTC.

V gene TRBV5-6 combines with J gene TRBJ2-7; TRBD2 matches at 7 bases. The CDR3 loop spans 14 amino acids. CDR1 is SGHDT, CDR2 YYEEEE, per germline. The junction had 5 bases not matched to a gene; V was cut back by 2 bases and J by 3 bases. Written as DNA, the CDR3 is TGTGCCAGCAGCTTCCCGGGGACTAACTACGAGCAGTACTTC. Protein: CASSFPGTNYEQYF.

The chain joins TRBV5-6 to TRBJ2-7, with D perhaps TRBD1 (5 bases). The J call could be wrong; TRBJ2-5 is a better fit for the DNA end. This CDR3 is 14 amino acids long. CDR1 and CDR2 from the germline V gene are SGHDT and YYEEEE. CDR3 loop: CASSQFTGLETQYF. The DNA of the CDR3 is TGTGCCAGCAGCCAATTCACAGGCTTAGAGACCCAGTACTTC.

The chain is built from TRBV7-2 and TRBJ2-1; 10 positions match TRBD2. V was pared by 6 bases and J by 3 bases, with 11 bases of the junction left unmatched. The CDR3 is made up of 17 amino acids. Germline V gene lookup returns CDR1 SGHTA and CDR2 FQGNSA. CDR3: CASRPFSGGWDYNEQFF. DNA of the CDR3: TGTGCCAGCAGACCTTTTAGCGGGGGGTGGGACTACAATGAGCAGTTCTTC.

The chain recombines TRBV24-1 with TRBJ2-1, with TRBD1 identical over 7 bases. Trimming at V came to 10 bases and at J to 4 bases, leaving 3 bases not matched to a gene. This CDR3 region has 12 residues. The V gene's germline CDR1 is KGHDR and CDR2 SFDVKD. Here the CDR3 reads CATQGTYNEQFF. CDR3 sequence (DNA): TGTGCCACACAGGGGACATACAATGAGCAGTTCTTC.

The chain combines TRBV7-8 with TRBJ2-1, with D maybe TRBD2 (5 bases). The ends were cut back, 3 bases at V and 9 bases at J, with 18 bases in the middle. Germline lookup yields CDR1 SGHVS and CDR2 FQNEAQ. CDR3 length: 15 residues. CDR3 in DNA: TGTGCCAGCAGCTTTCATCGACTCGATGGGAGTGAGCAGTTCTTC. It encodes CASSFHRLDGSEQFF. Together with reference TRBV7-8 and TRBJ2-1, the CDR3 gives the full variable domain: GAGVSQSPRYKVAKRGQDVALRCDPISGHVSLFWYQQALGQGPEFLTYFQNEAQLDKSGLPSDRFFAERPEGSVSTLKIQRTQQEDSAVYLCASSFHRLDGSEQFFGPGTRLTVL.

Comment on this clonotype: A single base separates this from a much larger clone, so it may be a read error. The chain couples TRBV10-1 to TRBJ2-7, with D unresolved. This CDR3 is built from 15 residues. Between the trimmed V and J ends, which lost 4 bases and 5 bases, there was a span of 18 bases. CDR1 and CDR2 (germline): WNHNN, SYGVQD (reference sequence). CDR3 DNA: TGCGCCAGCAGTGCGGTTGCGGCAGGATCCCACGAGCAGTACTTC. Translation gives CASSAVAAGSHEQYF.

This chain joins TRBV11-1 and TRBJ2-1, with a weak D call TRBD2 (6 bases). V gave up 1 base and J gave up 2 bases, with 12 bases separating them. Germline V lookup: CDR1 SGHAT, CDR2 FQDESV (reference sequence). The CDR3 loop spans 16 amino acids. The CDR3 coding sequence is TGTGCCAGCAGCTTAGGGGGACTGCCCGCCTACAATGAGCAGTTCTTC. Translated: CASSLGGLPAYNEQFF.

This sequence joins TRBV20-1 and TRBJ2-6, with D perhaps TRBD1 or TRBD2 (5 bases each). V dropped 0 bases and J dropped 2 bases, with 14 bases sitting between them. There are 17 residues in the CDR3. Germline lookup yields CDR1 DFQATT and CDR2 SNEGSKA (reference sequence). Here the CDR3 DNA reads TGCAGTGCTAGAGACCAGGGTAGGACTCCTGGGGCCAACGTCCTGACTTTC. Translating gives CSARDQGRTPGANVLTF.

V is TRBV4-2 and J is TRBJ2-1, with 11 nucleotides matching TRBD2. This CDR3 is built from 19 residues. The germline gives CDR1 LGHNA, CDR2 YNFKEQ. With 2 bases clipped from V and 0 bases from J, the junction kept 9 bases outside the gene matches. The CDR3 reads CASSQRGLAALSSYNEQFF. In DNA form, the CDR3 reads TGTGCCAGCAGCCAACGGGGACTAGCGGCCCTGAGCTCCTACAATGAGCAGTTCTTC.

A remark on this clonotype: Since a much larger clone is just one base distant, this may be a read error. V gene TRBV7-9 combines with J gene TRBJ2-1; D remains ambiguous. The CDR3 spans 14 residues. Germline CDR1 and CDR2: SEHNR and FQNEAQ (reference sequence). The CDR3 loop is CASSLERGYSEQFF. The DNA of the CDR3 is TGTGCCAGCAGCTTGGAAAGAGGTTACAGTGAGCAGTTCTTC.

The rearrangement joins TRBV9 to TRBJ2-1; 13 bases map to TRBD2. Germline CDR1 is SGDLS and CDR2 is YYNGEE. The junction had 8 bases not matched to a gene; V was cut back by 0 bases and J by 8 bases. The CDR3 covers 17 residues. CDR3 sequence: CASSVGYGLAGVDEQFF. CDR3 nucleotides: TGTGCCAGCAGCGTAGGATACGGACTAGCGGGAGTTGATGAGCAGTTCTTC.

CDR3 in amino acids: CASGRTSGSINEQFF. The CDR3 DNA sequence: TGTGCCAGTGGAAGAACTAGCGGGAGTATCAATGAGCAGTTCTTC. J is TRBJ2-1 and V is TRBV19, with 11 bases identical to TRBD2. In germline, CDR1 is LNHDA, CDR2 SQIVND (reference sequence). The CDR3 is 15 amino acids. V gave up 8 bases and J gave up 6 bases; unmatched junction bases: 9.

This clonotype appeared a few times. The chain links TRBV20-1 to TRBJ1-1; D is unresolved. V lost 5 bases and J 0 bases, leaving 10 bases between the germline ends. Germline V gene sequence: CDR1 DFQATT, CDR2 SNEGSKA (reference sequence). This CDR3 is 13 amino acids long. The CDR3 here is CSAPLNMNTEAFF. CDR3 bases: TGCAGTGCTCCACTGAACATGAACACTGAAGCTTTCTTT.

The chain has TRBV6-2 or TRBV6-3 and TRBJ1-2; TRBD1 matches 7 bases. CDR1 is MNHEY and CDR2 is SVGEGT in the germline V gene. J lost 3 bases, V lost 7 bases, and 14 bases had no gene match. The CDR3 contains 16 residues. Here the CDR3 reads CASTDAQGENYYGYTF. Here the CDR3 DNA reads TGTGCCAGCACCGATGCGCAGGGGGAAAACTACTATGGCTACACCTTC.

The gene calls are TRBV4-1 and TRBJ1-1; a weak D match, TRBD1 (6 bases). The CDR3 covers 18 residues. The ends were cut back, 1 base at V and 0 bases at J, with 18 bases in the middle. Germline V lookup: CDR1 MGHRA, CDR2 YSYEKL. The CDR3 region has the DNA TGCGCCAGCAGCCAAGGTAAAGCCTCGGGACAAATGAACACTGAAGCTTTCTTT. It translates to CASSQGKASGQMNTEAFF.

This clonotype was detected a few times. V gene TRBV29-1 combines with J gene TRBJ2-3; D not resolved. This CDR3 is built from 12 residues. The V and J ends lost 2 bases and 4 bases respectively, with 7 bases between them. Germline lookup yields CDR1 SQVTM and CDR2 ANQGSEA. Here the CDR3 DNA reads TGCAGCGTTGAAAACCGGGCAGATACGCAGTATTTT. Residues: CSVENRADTQYF.

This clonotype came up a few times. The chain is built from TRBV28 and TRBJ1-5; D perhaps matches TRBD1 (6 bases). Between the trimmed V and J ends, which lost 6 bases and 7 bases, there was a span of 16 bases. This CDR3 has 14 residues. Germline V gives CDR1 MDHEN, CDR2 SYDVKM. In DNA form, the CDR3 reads TGTGCCAGCAGCAAGGACAGCCCCCGACAGCCCCAGCATTTT. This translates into CASSKDSPRQPQHF. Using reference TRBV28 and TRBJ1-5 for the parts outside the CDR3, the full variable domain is DVKVTQSSRYLVKRTGEKVFLECVQDMDHENMFWYRQDPGLGLRLIYFSYDVKMKEKGDIPEGYSVSREKKERFSLILESASTNQTSMYLCASSKDSPRQPQHFGDGTRLSIL.

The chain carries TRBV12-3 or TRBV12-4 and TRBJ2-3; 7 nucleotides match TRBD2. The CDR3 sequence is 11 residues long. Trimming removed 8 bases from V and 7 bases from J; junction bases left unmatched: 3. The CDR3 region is CASGLGYTQYF. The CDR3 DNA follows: TGTGCCAGCGGACTAGGGTATACGCAGTATTTT.

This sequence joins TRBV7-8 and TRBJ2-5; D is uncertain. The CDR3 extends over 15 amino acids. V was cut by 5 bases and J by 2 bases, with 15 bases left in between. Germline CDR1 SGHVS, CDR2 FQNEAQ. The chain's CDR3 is CASSLPPYTQETQYF. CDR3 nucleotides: TGTGCCAGCAGCCTTCCCCCCTACACTCAAGAGACCCAGTACTTC.

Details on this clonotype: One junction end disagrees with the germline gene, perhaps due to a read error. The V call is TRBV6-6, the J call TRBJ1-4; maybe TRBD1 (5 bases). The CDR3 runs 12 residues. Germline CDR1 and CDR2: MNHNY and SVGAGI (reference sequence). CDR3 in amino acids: CASRQGGEKLYF. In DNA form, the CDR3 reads TGTGCCAGCCGTCAGGGTGGTGAAAAACTGTATTTT.

CDR3 amino acids: CSAPGEGRGNTIYF. The CDR3 DNA reads TGCAGTGCACCCGGGGAGGGGAGAGGAAACACCATATATTTT. The rearrangement links TRBV20-1 to TRBJ1-3; perhaps TRBD1 as D (5 bases). Trimming shortened V by 6 bases and J by 4 bases, and 16 bases separated the two germline ends. Germline V gene data show CDR1 as DFQATT and CDR2 as SNEGSKA (reference sequence). The CDR3 totals 14 residues.

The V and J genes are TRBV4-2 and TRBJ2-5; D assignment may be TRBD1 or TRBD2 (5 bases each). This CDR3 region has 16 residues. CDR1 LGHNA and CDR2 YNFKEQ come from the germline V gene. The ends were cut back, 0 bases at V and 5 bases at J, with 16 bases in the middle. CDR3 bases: TGTGCCAGCAGCCAAGATAATGGGGGTGATCAGGAGACCCAGTACTTC. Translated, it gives CASSQDNGGDQETQYF.

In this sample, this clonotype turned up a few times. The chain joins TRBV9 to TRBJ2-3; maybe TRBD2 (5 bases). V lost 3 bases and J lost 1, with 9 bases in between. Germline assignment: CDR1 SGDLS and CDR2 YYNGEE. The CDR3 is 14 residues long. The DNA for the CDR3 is TGTGCCAGCAGCGCGGAGAGGGGCACAGATACGCAGTATTTT. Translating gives CASSAERGTDTQYF. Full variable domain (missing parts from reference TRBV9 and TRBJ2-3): DSGVTQTPKHLITATGQRVTLRCSPRSGDLSVYWYQQSLDQGLQFLIQYYNGEERAKGNILERFSAQQFPDLHSELNLSSLELGDSALYFCASSAERGTDTQYFGPGTRLTVL.

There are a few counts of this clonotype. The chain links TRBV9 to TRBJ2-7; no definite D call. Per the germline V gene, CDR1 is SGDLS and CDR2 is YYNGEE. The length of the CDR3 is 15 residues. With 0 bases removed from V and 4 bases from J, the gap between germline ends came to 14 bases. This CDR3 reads CASSVAPDASYEQYF. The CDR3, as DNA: TGTGCCAGCAGCGTAGCACCGGACGCCAGTTACGAGCAGTACTTC.

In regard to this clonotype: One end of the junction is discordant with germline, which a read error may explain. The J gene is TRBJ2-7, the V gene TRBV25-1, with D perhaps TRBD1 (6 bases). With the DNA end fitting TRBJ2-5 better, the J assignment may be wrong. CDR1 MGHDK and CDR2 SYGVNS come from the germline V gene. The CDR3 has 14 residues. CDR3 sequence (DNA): TGTGCCAGCAGTGACGCAGGGGCCCAAGCGACCCAGTACTTC. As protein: CASSDAGAQATQYF.

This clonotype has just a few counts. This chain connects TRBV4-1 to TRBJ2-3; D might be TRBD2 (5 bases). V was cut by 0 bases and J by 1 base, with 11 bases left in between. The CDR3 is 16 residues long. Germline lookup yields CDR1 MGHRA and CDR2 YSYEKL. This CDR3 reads CASSQDTGYRTDTQYF. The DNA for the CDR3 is TGCGCCAGCAGCCAAGATACGGGGTATCGCACAGATACGCAGTATTTT.

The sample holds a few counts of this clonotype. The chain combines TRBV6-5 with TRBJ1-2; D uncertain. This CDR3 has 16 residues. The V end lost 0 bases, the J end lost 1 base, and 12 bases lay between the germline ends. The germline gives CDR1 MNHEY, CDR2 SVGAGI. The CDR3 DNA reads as TGTGCCAGCAGTTACTCCCCCCCCGAGGTTAACTATGGCTACACCTTC. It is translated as CASSYSPPEVNYGYTF.

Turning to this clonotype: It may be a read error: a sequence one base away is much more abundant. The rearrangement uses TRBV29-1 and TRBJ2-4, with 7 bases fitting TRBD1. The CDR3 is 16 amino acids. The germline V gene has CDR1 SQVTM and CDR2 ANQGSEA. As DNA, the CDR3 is TGCAGCGTTGAAGGGACGCGCACAGGGGACGGGAACAGTCAGTACTTC. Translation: CSVEGTRTGDGNSQYF.